Listed below are T cell receptor beta chains from one sample, sequenced in a study of blood T cell repertoires in COVID-19. Generated by immunoSEQ multiplex PCR, the TCRdb table keeps only in-frame clones and is missing some. In the table there are around 260,000 clones, less than 90% of which are singletons. Specimen: peripheral blood. The source of these receptors is a man aged 55 to 70 who had recovered from COVID-19. CDR3s include the opening cysteine and the closing phenylalanine or tryptophan. Each record gives: D gene, J gene, V gene, clone size, CDR3 DNA, CDR3 protein. D genes are given only for firm matches. Clone size appears in some rows only: once, few, many, or a class for an expanded clone.

>.|TRBJ1-4|TRBV5-1|.
TGCGCCAGCAGCTTGAACAGCAATAATGAAAAACTGTTTTTT
CASSLNSNNEKLFF
>.|TRBJ1-6|TRBV30|.
TGTGCCTGGAGTGGGGCCCGTAATTCACCCCTCCACTTT
CAWSGARNSPLHF
>TRBD2|TRBJ2-1|TRBV27|many
TGTGCCAGCAGTTTATCCGGGAGGGGGAACTACAATGAGCAGTTCTTC
CASSLSGRGNYNEQFF
>TRBD1|TRBJ2-7|TRBV4-1|once
TGCGCCAGCAGCCGGGGTCCGGGACAGGGTGGCTACGAGCAGTACTTC
CASSRGPGQGGYEQYF
>TRBD2|TRBJ2-2|TRBV27|.
TGTGCCAGCAGGAGGACTAGCGGGAGGCCGAACACCGGGGAGCTGTTTTTT
CASRRTSGRPNTGELFF
>.|TRBJ2-1|TRBV5-1|.
TGCGCCAGCACGGGCGGGACGGGTTTTGATGAGCAGTTCTTC
CASTGGTGFDEQFF
>TRBD1|TRBJ1-3|TRBV5-4|.
TGTGCCAGCAGCGGCGGACAGGGGATCTCTGGAAACACCATATATTTT
CASSGGQGISGNTIYF
>.|TRBJ1-5|TRBV2|.
TGTGCCAGCAGTGGTTCGGGTTTTCAGCCCCAGCATTTT
CASSGSGFQPQHF
>.|TRBJ2-3|TRBV27|.
TGTGCCAGCACCCAAATCCTACAGGGCGGGCCAGATACGCAGTATTTT
CASTQILQGGPDTQYF
>.|TRBJ2-1|TRBV2|.
TGTGCCAGCAGGGAGACTGGAGGGCCAAATGAGCAGTTCTTC
CASRETGGPNEQFF
>.|TRBJ1-1|TRBV12-3/TRBV12-4|few
TGTGCCAGCAGTTTAGCGAGGGACACTGAAGCTTTCTTT
CASSLARDTEAFF
>.|TRBJ1-1|TRBV7-3|.
TGTGCCAGCAGCCGGGAACCGGGTGTTAATACTGAAGCTTTCTTT
CASSREPGVNTEAFF
>.|TRBJ2-5|TRBV3-1/TRBV3-2|.
TGTGCCAGCAGCTCTCTAGGTGGACAAGAGACCCAGTACTTC
CASSSLGGQETQYF
>.|TRBJ1-3|TRBV3-1/TRBV3-2|.
TGTGCCAGCAGCCACGGTCAGGTCTCTGGAAACACCATATATTTT
CASSHGQVSGNTIYF
>.|TRBJ1-1|TRBV6-6|.
TGTGCCAGCAGTTATAGCAGGGACACTGAAGCTTTCTTT
CASSYSRDTEAFF
>.|TRBJ2-7|TRBV6-5|.
TGTGCCAGCAGTTCCAGCGTGGCAGGGATCTACGAGCAGTACTTC
CASSSSVAGIYEQYF
>.|TRBJ1-3|TRBV7-9|.
TGTGCCAGCAGCTTAATTGGCGGGGCTGGAAACACCATATATTTT
CASSLIGGAGNTIYF
>.|TRBJ2-6|TRBV5-1|.
TGCGCCAGCAGCTTTTTCCCCCGACAGGCCTCTGGGGCCAACGTCCTGACTTTC
CASSFFPRQASGANVLTF
>.|TRBJ1-1|TRBV5-1|.
TGCGCCAGCAGTCGAGGCACAGGTCCCACTGAAGCTTTCTTT
CASSRGTGPTEAFF
>TRBD1|TRBJ2-6|TRBV29-1|.
TGCAGCGTTGTTTTTTGGGGACAGGGGGCCTCTGGGGCCAACGTCCTGACTTTC
CSVVFWGQGASGANVLTF
>TRBD2|TRBJ2-3|TRBV7-9|.
TGTGCCAGCGGAGCTAGCGGGAGTTGGGATACGCAGTATTTT
CASGASGSWDTQYF
>.|TRBJ2-1|TRBV11-1|.
TGTGCCAGCACCTCCCCTTCGGGACATAGCAATGAGCAGTTCTTC
CASTSPSGHSNEQFF
>.|TRBJ1-1|TRBV5-1|.
TGCGCCAGCAGCCCCCGGACAGTTTCGAACACTGAAGCTTTCTTT
CASSPRTVSNTEAFF
>.|TRBJ2-7|TRBV3-1/TRBV3-2|.
TGTGCCAGCAGCCAGCTGAGCGGCAGCTCCTACGAGCAGTACTTC
CASSQLSGSSYEQYF
>TRBD1|TRBJ1-6|TRBV25-1|few
TGTGCCAGCAGTGAATGGGTAGGAGGGGGCCATTCACCCCTCCACTTT
CASSEWVGGGHSPLHF
>.|TRBJ1-5|TRBV6-5|.
TGTGCCAGCAGGTCAACAGGAGCTAGCAATCAGCCCCAGCATTTT
CASRSTGASNQPQHF
>.|TRBJ2-2|TRBV10-3|.
TGTGCCATCAAGAACCAGGTGAACACCGGGGAGCTGTTTTTT
CAIKNQVNTGELFF
>TRBD2|TRBJ2-1|TRBV5-4|.
TGTGCCAGCAGCTCCCCCCCCAGCGGGATTGCCTACAATGAGCAGTTCTTC
CASSSPPSGIAYNEQFF
>TRBD2|TRBJ2-3|TRBV19|.
TGTGCCAGTAGCGGACTAGCTCCCACAGATACGCAGTATTTT
CASSGLAPTDTQYF
>.|TRBJ2-7|TRBV2|.
TGTGCCAGCAGTGACCTTCCCTACGAGCAGTACTTC
CASSDLPYEQYF
>.|TRBJ2-3|TRBV11-1|.
TGTGCCAGCAGCCCGAACAGGGAGGGAGATACGCAGTATTTT
CASSPNREGDTQYF
>.|TRBJ2-2|TRBV18|.
TGTGCCAGCTCACCACGGCTCGGGGGGCAGGGCACCGGGGAGCTGTTTTTT
CASSPRLGGQGTGELFF
>.|TRBJ1-1|TRBV2|.
TGTGCCAGCAGTGCAGGGGCTGAGACTGAAGCTTTCTTT
CASSAGAETEAFF
>.|TRBJ2-4|TRBV19|.
TGTGCCAGTAGTAGGCGGGGAATAGCCAAAAACATTCAGTACTTC
CASSRRGIAKNIQYF
>TRBD1|TRBJ2-5|TRBV14|.
TGTGCCAGCAGTCCTCCGGGACAGGGACGGGAGACCCAGTACTTC
CASSPPGQGRETQYF
>.|TRBJ1-5|TRBV4-2|.
TGTGCCAGCAGCCGAAACGGGTACAGGGAAGACCAGCCCCAGCATTTT
CASSRNGYREDQPQHF
>TRBD1|TRBJ2-1|TRBV5-1|once
TGCGCCAGCAGCATGACAGGGGCTTCCTACAATGAGCAGTTCTTC
CASSMTGASYNEQFF
>.|TRBJ2-7|TRBV30|few
TGTGCCTGGAGCGATACGACGGGTACATTCCACTTCTACGAGCAGTACTTC
CAWSDTTGTFHFYEQYF
>TRBD1|TRBJ2-3|TRBV18|.
TGTGCCAGCTCCAGGGACAGGGGCACAGATACGCAGTATTTT
CASSRDRGTDTQYF
>TRBD1|TRBJ1-5|TRBV6-1|.
TGTGCCAGCAGTGAAGCTCAGAGCAGGGGGCTGATCAATCAGCCCCAGCATTTT
CASSEAQSRGLINQPQHF
>.|TRBJ1-1|TRBV30|.
TGTGCCTGGATCCTCCCAGGGTCCCCGAACACTGAAGCTTTCTTT
CAWILPGSPNTEAFF
>TRBD1|TRBJ1-2|TRBV5-1|.
TGCGCCAGCAGCCACCCAACAGCGGACAGGGCTGACTATGGCTACACCTTC
CASSHPTADRADYGYTF
>TRBD1|TRBJ2-7|TRBV19|.
TGTGCCAGTAGTATGGGACAGGGTGCCTACGAGCAGTACTTC
CASSMGQGAYEQYF
>TRBD2|TRBJ2-3|TRBV5-1|.
TGCGCCAGCAGCCAGGAGCGGGATTTTATATCCACAGATACGCAGTATTTT
CASSQERDFISTDTQYF
>.|TRBJ1-5|TRBV27|.
TGTGCCAGCAGTCCCCGAGCGGGGTGGTATAGCAATCAGCCCCAGCATTTT
CASSPRAGWYSNQPQHF
>.|TRBJ1-1|TRBV7-8|.
TGTGCCAGCAGGAAAGGGGTTAGTACTGAAGCTTTCTTT
CASRKGVSTEAFF
>.|TRBJ2-7|TRBV29-1|.
TGCAGCGTTGGGGGGGACAGCCTTTACGAGCAGTACTTC
CSVGGDSLYEQYF
>TRBD2|TRBJ2-3|TRBV28|.
TGTGCCAGCAGTTTACTAGCGGGGGAATATAGCGCAGATACGCAGTATTTT
CASSLLAGEYSADTQYF
>TRBD2|TRBJ2-7|TRBV6-6|.
TGTGCCAGCAGGAGTAGCGGGAGTTCCTACGAGCAGTACTTC
CASRSSGSSYEQYF
>TRBD1|TRBJ1-3|TRBV5-4|.
TGTGCCAGCAGCCAAGACAGGGCTTCTGGAAACACCATATATTTT
CASSQDRASGNTIYF